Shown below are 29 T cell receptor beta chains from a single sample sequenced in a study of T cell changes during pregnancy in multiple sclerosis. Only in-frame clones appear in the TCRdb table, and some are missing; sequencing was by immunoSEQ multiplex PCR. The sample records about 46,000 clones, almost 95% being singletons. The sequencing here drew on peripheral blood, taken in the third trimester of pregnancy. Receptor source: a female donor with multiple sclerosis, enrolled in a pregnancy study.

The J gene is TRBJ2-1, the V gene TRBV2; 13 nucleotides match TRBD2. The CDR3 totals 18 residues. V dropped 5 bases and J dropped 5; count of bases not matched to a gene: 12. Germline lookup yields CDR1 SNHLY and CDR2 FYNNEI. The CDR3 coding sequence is TGTGCCAGCAGTCCGGGACTAGCGGGACTACTGACCGACAATGAGCAGTTCTTC. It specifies CASSPGLAGLLTDNEQFF.

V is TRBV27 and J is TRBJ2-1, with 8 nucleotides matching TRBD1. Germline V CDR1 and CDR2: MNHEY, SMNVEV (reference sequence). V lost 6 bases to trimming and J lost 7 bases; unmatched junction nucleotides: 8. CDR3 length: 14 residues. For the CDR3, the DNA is TGTGCCAGCAGATACAGGGGGACAAGGAATGAGCAGTTCTTC. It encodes CASRYRGTRNEQFF.

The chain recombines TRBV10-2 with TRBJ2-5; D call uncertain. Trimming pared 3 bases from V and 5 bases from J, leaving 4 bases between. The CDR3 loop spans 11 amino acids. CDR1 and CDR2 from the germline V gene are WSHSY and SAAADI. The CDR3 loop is CASSESETQYF. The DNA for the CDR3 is TGCGCCAGCAGTGAATCTGAGACCCAGTACTTC.

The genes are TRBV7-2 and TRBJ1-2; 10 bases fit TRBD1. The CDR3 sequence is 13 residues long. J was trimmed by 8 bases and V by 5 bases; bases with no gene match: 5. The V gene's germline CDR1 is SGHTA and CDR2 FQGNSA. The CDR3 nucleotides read TGTGCCAGCAGCACTCGACAGGGGGCGGGCTACACCTTC. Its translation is CASSTRQGAGYTF.

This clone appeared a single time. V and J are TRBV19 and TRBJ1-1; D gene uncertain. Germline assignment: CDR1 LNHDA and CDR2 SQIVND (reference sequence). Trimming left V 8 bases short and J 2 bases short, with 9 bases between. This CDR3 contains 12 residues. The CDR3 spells CASRGTNTEAFF. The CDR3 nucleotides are TGTGCCAGTCGAGGAACCAACACTGAAGCTTTCTTT.

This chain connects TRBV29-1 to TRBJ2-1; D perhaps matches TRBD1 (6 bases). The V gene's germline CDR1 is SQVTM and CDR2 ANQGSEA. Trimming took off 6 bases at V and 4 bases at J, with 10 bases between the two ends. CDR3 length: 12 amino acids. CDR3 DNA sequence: TGCAGCGTGCAACAGGGATACAATGAGCAGTTCTTC. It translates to CSVQQGYNEQFF.

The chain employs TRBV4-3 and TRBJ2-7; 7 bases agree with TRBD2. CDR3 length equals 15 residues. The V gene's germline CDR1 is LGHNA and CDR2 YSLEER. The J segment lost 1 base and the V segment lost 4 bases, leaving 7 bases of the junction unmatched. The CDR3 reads CASSLGLAESYEQYF. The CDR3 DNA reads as TGCGCCAGCAGCCTAGGGCTAGCGGAATCCTACGAGCAGTACTTC.

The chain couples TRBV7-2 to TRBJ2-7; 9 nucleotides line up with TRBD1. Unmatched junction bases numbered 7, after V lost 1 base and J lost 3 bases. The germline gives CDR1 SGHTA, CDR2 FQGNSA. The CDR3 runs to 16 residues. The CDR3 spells CASSLGFDRGGYEQYF. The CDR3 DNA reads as TGTGCCAGCAGCTTAGGTTTTGACAGGGGGGGCTACGAGCAGTACTTC.

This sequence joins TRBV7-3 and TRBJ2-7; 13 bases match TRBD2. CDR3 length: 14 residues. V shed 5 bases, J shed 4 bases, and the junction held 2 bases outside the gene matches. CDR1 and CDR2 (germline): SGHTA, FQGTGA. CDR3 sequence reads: CASSRTSGSYEQYF. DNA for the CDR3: TGTGCCAGCAGCAGGACTAGCGGGAGTTACGAGCAGTACTTC.

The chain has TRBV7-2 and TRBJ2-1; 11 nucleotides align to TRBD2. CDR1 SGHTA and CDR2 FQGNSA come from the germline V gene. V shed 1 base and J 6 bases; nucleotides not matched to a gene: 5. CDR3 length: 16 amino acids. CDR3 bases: TGTGCCAGCAGCTTAGAACTAGCGGGAGTCGGCAATGAGCAGTTCTTC. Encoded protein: CASSLELAGVGNEQFF.

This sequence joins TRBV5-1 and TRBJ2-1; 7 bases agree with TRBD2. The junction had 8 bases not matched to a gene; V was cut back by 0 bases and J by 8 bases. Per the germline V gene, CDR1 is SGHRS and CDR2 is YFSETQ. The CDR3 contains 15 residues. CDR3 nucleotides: TGCGCCAGCAGCTTGGCACTGGGAGGGCGGGATGAGCAGTTCTTC. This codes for CASSLALGGRDEQFF.

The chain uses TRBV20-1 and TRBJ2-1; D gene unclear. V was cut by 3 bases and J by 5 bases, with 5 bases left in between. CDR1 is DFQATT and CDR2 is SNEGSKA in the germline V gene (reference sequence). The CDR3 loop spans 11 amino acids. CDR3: CSASYNNEQFF. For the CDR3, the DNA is TGCAGTGCTAGTTATAACAATGAGCAGTTCTTC.

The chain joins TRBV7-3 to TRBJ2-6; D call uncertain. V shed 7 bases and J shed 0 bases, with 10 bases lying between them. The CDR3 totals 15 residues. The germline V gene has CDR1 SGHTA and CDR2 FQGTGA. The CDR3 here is CASTLWASGANVLTF. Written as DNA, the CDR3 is TGTGCCAGCACTCTCTGGGCCTCTGGGGCCAACGTCCTGACTTTC. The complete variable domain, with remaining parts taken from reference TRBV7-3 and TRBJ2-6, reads GAGVSQTPSNKVTEKGKYVELRCDPISGHTALYWYRQSLGQGPEFLIYFQGTGAADDSGLPNDRFFAVRPEGSVSTLKIQRTERGDSAVYLCASTLWASGANVLTFGAGSRLTVL.

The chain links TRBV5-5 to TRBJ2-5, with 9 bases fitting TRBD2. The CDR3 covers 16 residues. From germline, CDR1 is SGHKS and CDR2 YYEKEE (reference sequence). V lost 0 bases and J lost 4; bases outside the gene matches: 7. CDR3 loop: CASSLGGRAVGETQYF. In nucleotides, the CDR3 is TGTGCCAGCAGCTTGGGCGGGAGGGCCGTTGGAGAGACCCAGTACTTC.

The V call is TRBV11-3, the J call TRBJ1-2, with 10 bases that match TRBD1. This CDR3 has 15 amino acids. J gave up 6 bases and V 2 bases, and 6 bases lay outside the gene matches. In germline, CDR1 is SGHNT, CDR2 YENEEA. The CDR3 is CASSLKGQGTNGYTF. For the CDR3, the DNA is TGTGCCAGCAGCTTAAAGGGACAGGGGACGAATGGCTACACCTTC.

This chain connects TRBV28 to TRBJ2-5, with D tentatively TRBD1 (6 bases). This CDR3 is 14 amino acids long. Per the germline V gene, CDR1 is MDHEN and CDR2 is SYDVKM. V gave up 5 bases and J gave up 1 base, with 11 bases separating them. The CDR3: CASSPGQSQETQYF. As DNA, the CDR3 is TGTGCCAGCAGTCCGGGACAAAGCCAAGAGACCCAGTACTTC.

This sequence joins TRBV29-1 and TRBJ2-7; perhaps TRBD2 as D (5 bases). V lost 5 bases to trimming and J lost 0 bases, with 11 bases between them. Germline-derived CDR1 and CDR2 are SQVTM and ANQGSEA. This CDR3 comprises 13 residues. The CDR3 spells CSVLQRSSYEQYF. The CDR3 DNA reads TGCAGCGTTCTCCAGCGGAGCTCCTACGAGCAGTACTTC.

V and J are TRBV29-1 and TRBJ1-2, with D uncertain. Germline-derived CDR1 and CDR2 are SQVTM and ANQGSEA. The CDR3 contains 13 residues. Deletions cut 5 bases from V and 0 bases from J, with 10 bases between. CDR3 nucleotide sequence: TGCAGCGTTCGGGGTCGTTCTAACTATGGCTACACCTTC. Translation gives CSVRGRSNYGYTF. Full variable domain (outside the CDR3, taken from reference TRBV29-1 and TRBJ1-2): SAVISQKPSRDICQRGTSLTIQCQVDSQVTMMFWYRQQPGQSLTLIATANQGSEATYESGFVIDKFPISRPNLTFSTLTVSNMSPEDSSIYLCSVRGRSNYGYTFGSGTRLTVV.

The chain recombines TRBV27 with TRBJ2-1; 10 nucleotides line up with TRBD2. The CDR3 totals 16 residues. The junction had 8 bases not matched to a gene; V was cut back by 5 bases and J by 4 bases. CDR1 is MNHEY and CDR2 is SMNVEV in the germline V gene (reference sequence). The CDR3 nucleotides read TGTGCCAGCAGTCCTGCAGCGGGAGGGGGTTACAATGAGCAGTTCTTC. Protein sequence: CASSPAAGGGYNEQFF.

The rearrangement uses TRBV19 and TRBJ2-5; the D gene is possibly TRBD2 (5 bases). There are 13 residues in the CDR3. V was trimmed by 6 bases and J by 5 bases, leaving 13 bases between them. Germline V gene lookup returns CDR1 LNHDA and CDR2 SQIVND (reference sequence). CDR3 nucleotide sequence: TGTGCCAGTAGAGCCGGGCCGGGGGAGACCCAGTACTTC. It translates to CASRAGPGETQYF.

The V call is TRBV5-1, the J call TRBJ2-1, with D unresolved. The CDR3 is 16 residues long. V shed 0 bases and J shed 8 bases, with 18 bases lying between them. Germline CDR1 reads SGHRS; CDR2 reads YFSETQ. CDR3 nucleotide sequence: TGCGCCAGCAGCTTGGCTTCGATCCCCCGGTTGGATGAGCAGTTCTTC. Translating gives CASSLASIPRLDEQFF.

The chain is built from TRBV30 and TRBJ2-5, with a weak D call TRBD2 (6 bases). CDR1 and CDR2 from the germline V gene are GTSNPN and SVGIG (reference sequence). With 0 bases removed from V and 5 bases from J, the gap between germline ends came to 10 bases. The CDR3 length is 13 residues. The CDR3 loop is CAWSVRGFETQYF. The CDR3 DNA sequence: TGTGCCTGGAGTGTACGGGGGTTTGAGACCCAGTACTTC.

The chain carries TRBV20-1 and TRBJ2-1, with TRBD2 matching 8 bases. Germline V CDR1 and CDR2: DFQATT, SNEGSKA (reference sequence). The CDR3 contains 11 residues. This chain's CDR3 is CTSGSTNEQFF. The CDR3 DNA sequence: TGCACCAGCGGGAGTACGAATGAGCAGTTCTTC.

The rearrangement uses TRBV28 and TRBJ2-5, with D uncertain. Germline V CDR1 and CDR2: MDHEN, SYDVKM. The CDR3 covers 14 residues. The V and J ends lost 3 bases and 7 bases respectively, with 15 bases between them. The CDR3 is CASSFGQAAVTQYF. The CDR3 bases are TGTGCCAGCAGTTTCGGCCAGGCAGCCGTGACCCAGTACTTC.

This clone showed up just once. The CDR3 DNA reads TGTGCCAGCAGCGCCAGGCCTAGCGGAAACACCGGGGAGCTGTTTTTT. Its translation is CASSARPSGNTGELFF. The J gene is TRBJ2-2, the V gene TRBV13, with TRBD2 matching 7 bases. The CDR3 spans 16 residues. Unmatched junction bases numbered 8, after V lost 5 bases and J lost 2 bases. The germline V gene has CDR1 PRHDT and CDR2 FYEKMQ (reference sequence).

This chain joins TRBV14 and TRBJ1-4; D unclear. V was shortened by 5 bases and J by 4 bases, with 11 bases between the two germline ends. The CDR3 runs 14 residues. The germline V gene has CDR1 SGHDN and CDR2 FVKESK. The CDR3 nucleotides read TGTGCCAGCAGCTCTGGGAGACATAATGAAAAACTGTTTTTT. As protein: CASSSGRHNEKLFF.

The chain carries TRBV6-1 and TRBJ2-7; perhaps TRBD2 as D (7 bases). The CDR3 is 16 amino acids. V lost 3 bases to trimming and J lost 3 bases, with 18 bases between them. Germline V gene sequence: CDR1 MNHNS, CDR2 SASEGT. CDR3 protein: CASSDYGGREFYEQYF. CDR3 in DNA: TGTGCCAGCAGTGACTATGGGGGGCGGGAGTTCTACGAGCAGTACTTC.

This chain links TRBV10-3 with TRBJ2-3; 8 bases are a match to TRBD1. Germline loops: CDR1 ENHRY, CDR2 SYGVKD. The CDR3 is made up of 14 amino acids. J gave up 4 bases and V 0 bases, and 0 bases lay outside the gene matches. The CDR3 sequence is CAISESQGADTQYF. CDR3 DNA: TGTGCCATCAGTGAGTCACAGGGGGCAGATACGCAGTATTTT.

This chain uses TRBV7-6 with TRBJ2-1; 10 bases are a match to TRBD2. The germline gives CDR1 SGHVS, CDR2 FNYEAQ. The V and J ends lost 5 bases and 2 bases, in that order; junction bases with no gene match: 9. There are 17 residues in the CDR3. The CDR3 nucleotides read TGTGCCAGCAGCGCGACCACCGGGACTAGCGCCTACAATGAGCAGTTCTTC. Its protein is CASSATTGTSAYNEQFF.